A selection of T cell receptor beta chains follows, all from one sample in a study of T cell responses to AZD1222 COVID-19 vaccine. Libraries were prepared by immunoSEQ multiplex PCR; TCRdb keeps only in-frame clonotypes and omits some of them. The sample shows approximately 97,000 clones, approximately 90% of them seen only once. Material: peripheral blood, obtained on day 0 of AZD1222 vaccination. These TCRs come from an adult in good health. The CDR3 runs from the conserved cysteine through the conserved F or W. Fields, in order: D gene, V gene, clone size, J gene, CDR3 DNA, CDR3 protein. A D gene is named only where the DNA matches it firmly. Rows give clone size only sometimes, using once, few, many, or a class for an expanded clone.

.	TRBV2	few	TRBJ1-1	TGTGCCAGCAGTCTAGAGGGAATGAACACTGAAGCTTTCTTT	CASSLEGMNTEAFF
.	TRBV15	few	TRBJ1-1	TGTGCCACCAGCAGAGAGCATGGGGACACTGAAGCTTTCTTT	CATSREHGDTEAFF
.	TRBV19	.	TRBJ2-1	TGTGCCAGTAGTATAGCAACGGGAGCAGGTGAGCAGTTCTTC	CASSIATGAGEQFF
.	TRBV29-1	few	TRBJ1-6	TGCAGCGTCAGGGATTCACCCCTCCACTTT	CSVRDSPLHF
.	TRBV5-1	.	TRBJ1-5	TGCGCCAGCAGCACCGCTCCGGGGGGACAGCCCCAGCATTTT	CASSTAPGGQPQHF
.	TRBV6-5	.	TRBJ1-4	TGTGCCAGCAGTTACGGCGTTAATGAAAAACTGTTTTTT	CASSYGVNEKLFF
.	TRBV10-2	.	TRBJ2-5	TGCGCCAGCAGTACAGCTTCGGAGACCCAGTACTTC	CASSTASETQYF
TRBD1	TRBV19	.	TRBJ1-1	TGTGCCAGTCGCGAAGGAGGGGGCCGGACTGAAGCTTTCTTT	CASREGGGRTEAFF
TRBD1	TRBV4-1	.	TRBJ1-5	TGCGCCAGCAGCCATCTCCTTGGACAGGGAAATCAGCCCCAGCATTTT	CASSHLLGQGNQPQHF
.	TRBV6-5	.	TRBJ2-2	TGTGCCAGCAGTTACTCGATGGTAGCGTCCGGGGAGCTGTTTTTT	CASSYSMVASGELFF
TRBD2	TRBV6-5	.	TRBJ2-5	TGTGCCAGCAGCCCGACTAGCGGGCCGCCGACCCAGTACTTC	CASSPTSGPPTQYF
.	TRBV5-4	.	TRBJ1-6	TGTGCCAGCAGCTTTAGGCAGGGGAGGAATTCACCCCTCCACTTT	CASSFRQGRNSPLHF
.	TRBV20-1	.	TRBJ1-2	TGCAGTGCTAGTCACCCATTCAGTGTCAACTATGGCTACACCTTC	CSASHPFSVNYGYTF
.	TRBV3-1/TRBV3-2	.	TRBJ1-5	TGTGCCAGCAGCCTCCGACAGTCATCAGCGTCCCAGCATTTT	CASSLRQSSASQHF
.	TRBV18	once	TRBJ2-2	TGTGCCAGCTCGTCCCTAAGGGGGGCGAACACCGGGGAGCTGTTTTTT	CASSSLRGANTGELFF
TRBD1	TRBV15	.	TRBJ1-4	TGTGCCACCAGCACCTACAGGGGCTTCGAAAAACTGTTTTTT	CATSTYRGFEKLFF
.	TRBV19	once	TRBJ1-3	TGTGCCAGTAGTATCTTTTGGGGCGGCTCTGGAAACACCATATATTTT	CASSIFWGGSGNTIYF
.	TRBV7-2	.	TRBJ1-1	TGTGCCAGCAGCTTAGGGGCAGGGAGGAGCACTGAAGCTTTCTTT	CASSLGAGRSTEAFF
.	TRBV5-1	.	TRBJ1-3	TGCGCCAGCAGTACAGAGGGCAACACCATATATTTT	CASSTEGNTIYF
TRBD2	TRBV2	.	TRBJ2-3	TGTGCCAGCGGGACTAGCGGGGCCTTCACAGATACGCAGTATTTT	CASGTSGAFTDTQYF
.	TRBV5-1	.	TRBJ2-3	TGCGCCAGCAGCTTGGGACAGACTAGCACAGATACGCAGTATTTT	CASSLGQTSTDTQYF
TRBD1	TRBV6-2/TRBV6-3	.	TRBJ2-3	TGTGCCAGCAGTTACCCTTACGCCCTACAGGGGCCAGATACGCAGTATTTT	CASSYPYALQGPDTQYF
.	TRBV29-1	.	TRBJ1-4	TGCAGCGCTCAGGGGAATGAAAAACTGTTTTTT	CSAQGNEKLFF
TRBD1	TRBV6-4	.	TRBJ2-7	TGTGCCAGCAGTGCACCGGGACAGGGATCCTACGAGCAGTACTTC	CASSAPGQGSYEQYF
.	TRBV28	.	TRBJ1-1	TGTGCCAGCAGTTATCCGGACCATGGTACTGAAGCTTTCTTT	CASSYPDHGTEAFF
TRBD1	TRBV15	.	TRBJ1-1	TGTGCCACCAGCCTGACAGGGATCACTGAAGCTTTCTTT	CATSLTGITEAFF
.	TRBV25-1	.	TRBJ1-4	TGTGCCAGCAGTGATCCCACAACTAATGAAAAACTGTTTTTT	CASSDPTTNEKLFF
.	TRBV18	.	TRBJ2-7	TGTGCCAGCTCTTTCGACCGTTACGAGCAGTACTTC	CASSFDRYEQYF
.	TRBV9	.	TRBJ2-3	TGTGCCAGCGGTACGAAAGGAACCACAGATACGCAGTATTTT	CASGTKGTTDTQYF
.	TRBV5-1	few	TRBJ2-2	TGCGCCAGCAGCGTGGCGCCAGGGGGGGAGCTGTTTTTT	CASSVAPGGELFF
TRBD2	TRBV18	once	TRBJ2-3	TGTGCCAGCTCACCAATCGCTAGCGGGCTTATTGCTAGCACAGATACGCAGTATTTT	CASSPIASGLIASTDTQYF
TRBD1	TRBV5-5	.	TRBJ1-2	TGTGCCAGCAGCGCCCGGACAGGATTCTATGGCTACACCTTC	CASSARTGFYGYTF
.	TRBV3-1/TRBV3-2	.	TRBJ2-7	TGTGCCAGCAGCGGAGCCCAGGGGTCGATACGCGAGCAGTACTTC	CASSGAQGSIREQYF
.	TRBV5-1	.	TRBJ1-1	TGCGCCAGCAGCGGGATGGTGAACACTGAAGCTTTCTTT	CASSGMVNTEAFF
.	TRBV2	.	TRBJ1-2	TGTGCCAGCAGTGGTAGCGTACAGCCTACCTATGGCTACACCTTC	CASSGSVQPTYGYTF
TRBD1	TRBV19	.	TRBJ1-3	TGTGCCAGTGGGGACAGGGATAACTCTGGAAACACCATATATTTT	CASGDRDNSGNTIYF
.	TRBV7-8	.	TRBJ2-2	TGTGCCATTTGGGCCGGGGAGCTGTTTTTT	CAIWAGELFF
.	TRBV6-5	.	TRBJ1-2	TGTGCCAGCATCCTGGGCCCTTATCGGGTCTATGGCTACACCTTC	CASILGPYRVYGYTF
.	TRBV18	once	TRBJ1-6	TGTGCCAGCTCACCGGATGGGGATTCACCCCTCCACTTT	CASSPDGDSPLHF
.	TRBV28	once	TRBJ2-7	TGTGCCAGCCAGTTGGGCGGAGAGCAGTACTTC	CASQLGGEQYF
.	TRBV29-1	.	TRBJ1-1	TGCAGCGTTATGGGAGGCTTTTTT	CSVMGGFF
.	TRBV9	.	TRBJ1-2	TGTGCCAGCAGCGTAGCTACCGCTGCCTATGGCTACACCTTC	CASSVATAAYGYTF
TRBD1	TRBV11-2	.	TRBJ1-4	TGTGCCAGCAGCGGTAGCGGCGACAGGGTGGTGGATGAAAAACTGTTTTTT	CASSGSGDRVVDEKLFF
.	TRBV28	.	TRBJ1-2	TGTGCCAGCATACAGGGAGGGGGGTATGGCTACACCTTC	CASIQGGGYGYTF
.	TRBV3-1/TRBV3-2	.	TRBJ1-3	TGTGCCAGCAGCCTTACCGTCTCTGGAAACACCATATATTTT	CASSLTVSGNTIYF
.	TRBV29-1	.	TRBJ1-2	TGCAGCGCCCGAGTCGTAGGGGGCTATGGCTACACCTTC	CSARVVGGYGYTF
.	TRBV5-1	.	TRBJ2-3	TGCGCCAGCAGCTCGAGCCGGGAGCGGACAGATACGCAGTATTTT	CASSSSRERTDTQYF
.	TRBV2	once	TRBJ2-5	TGTGCCAGCAGGTGGACGGGAGCGGAGACCCAGTACTTC	CASRWTGAETQYF
.	TRBV10-3	.	TRBJ1-5	TGTGCCATCTCTACAAGGGATCAGCCCCAGCATTTT	CAISTRDQPQHF
.	TRBV2	.	TRBJ2-2	TGTGCCAGCAGTCCCCGACAGCCCGGGGAGCTGTTTTTT	CASSPRQPGELFF
.	TRBV10-3	.	TRBJ2-3	TGTGCCATCAGTGACCCGACCAGAGGTAGCACAGATACGCAGTATTTT	CAISDPTRGSTDTQYF
.	TRBV21-1	.	TRBJ2-7	TGTGCCAGCAGCAAGAACGAGTCGGGGGGCTACGAGCAGTACTTC	CASSKNESGGYEQYF
.	TRBV18	.	TRBJ2-2	TGTGCCAGCTCACCACGGAAAGGAGGGGGCGCCGACACCGGGGAGCTGTTTTTT	CASSPRKGGGADTGELFF
.	TRBV12-1	.	TRBJ2-1	TGTGCCAGCAGCTTTGTACTAGCGGGGACGGAAAATGAGCAGTTCTTC	CASSFVLAGTENEQFF
.	TRBV9	.	TRBJ1-2	TGTGCCAGCAGCGTAGAAGAGGGCGCGTGGGGCTACACCTTC	CASSVEEGAWGYTF
.	TRBV25-1	.	TRBJ1-4	TGTGCCAGCAGTCAAGGGGGTGCAACTAATGAAAAACTGTTTTTT	CASSQGGATNEKLFF
TRBD2	TRBV11-2	.	TRBJ2-2	TGTGCCAGCAGCTTAGGGGCTAGCGGGAGATTGGGCGGGGAGCTGTTTTTT	CASSLGASGRLGGELFF
TRBD1	TRBV7-9	.	TRBJ2-7	TGTGCCAGCACTCCGTTGGGCAGGGGGTCCTACGAGCAGTACTTC	CASTPLGRGSYEQYF
TRBD2	TRBV4-1	.	TRBJ2-1	TGCGCCAGCAGCCCGCCTCCGGGACTAGTAATCGATGAGCAGTTCTTC	CASSPPPGLVIDEQFF